This entry lists 28 T cell receptor beta chains sequenced from one sample in a study of glioma-infiltrating T cells. Amplification of TCR alpha and beta CDR3 regions from RNA used iRepertoire nested multiplex PCR. TCRdb reanalysed the multiplex PCR reads using MiXCR and keeps one entry per CDR3 protein. The sample consists of 100,000 to 150,000 distinct CDR3 sequences, approximately 23% of them appearing once. Sequenced: glioma tissue, nonneoplastic brain tissue, or PBMCs (not recorded which). The receptors originated from a human donor with low-grade glioma or glioblastoma, undergoing nonglioma brain surgery, or in good health (not recorded which).

In this sample, this clonotype turned up a few times. This chain links TRBV4-2 with TRBJ1-5; D is unclear. CDR3 length: 15 residues. Germline loops: CDR1 LGHNA, CDR2 YNFKEQ. Trimming shortened V by 0 bases and J by 3 bases, and 9 bases separated the two germline ends. The CDR3 sequence: CASSQEGSVNQPQHF. Written as DNA, the CDR3 is TGTGCCAGCAGCCAAGAAGGGTCGGTCAATCAGCCCCAGCATTTT.

This clonotype was observed many times. The chain has TRBV29-1 and TRBJ1-1; unclear D gene. V lost 5 bases, J lost 4 bases, and 11 bases lay in between. Per the germline V gene, CDR1 is SQVTM and CDR2 is ANQGSEA. The CDR3 is 12 residues long. As DNA, the CDR3 is TGCAGCGTTACCAGGACGGCCACTGAAGCTTTCTTT. It yields the protein CSVTRTATEAFF.

Concerning this clonotype itself: A much larger clone lies a single base off, so this may be a read error. The chain carries TRBV19 and TRBJ1-5; TRBD1 agrees at 7 bases. CDR1 and CDR2 (germline): LNHDA, SQIVND (reference sequence). The CDR3 loop spans 13 amino acids. V shed 5 bases and J 6 bases; nucleotides not matched to a gene: 4. CDR3 DNA: TGTGCCAGTAGTCCGACAGGGACTCAGCCCCAGCATTTT. This encodes CASSPTGTQPQHF.

This clonotype was found many times. This rearrangement joins TRBV7-9 to TRBJ1-1; 8 positions match TRBD1. The trim removed 1 base at V and 5 bases at J, leaving 6 bases unmatched. Germline V lookup: CDR1 SEHNR, CDR2 FQNEAQ (reference sequence). The CDR3 length is 15 residues. The CDR3 DNA reads TGTGCCAGCAGCTTAGGGACAGGGAGGGGGACTGAAGCTTTCTTT. Amino acid sequence: CASSLGTGRGTEAFF.

A note on this clonotype: It may be a read error: a sequence one base away is much more abundant. The gene calls are TRBV4-2 and TRBJ2-5; maybe TRBD2 (6 bases). The CDR3 runs to 13 residues. Trimming pared 5 bases from V and 3 bases from J, leaving 10 bases between. Germline V lookup: CDR1 LGHNA, CDR2 YNFKEQ. CDR3 amino acids: CASSLRLEETQYF. The DNA for the CDR3 is TGTGCCAGCAGCTTAAGACTAGAAGAGACCCAGTACTTC.

The chain uses TRBV5-1 and TRBJ2-3, with unresolved D. V was pared by 5 bases and J by 2 bases, with 15 bases between. CDR1 SGHRS and CDR2 YFSETQ come from the germline V gene. CDR3 length: 15 residues. As DNA, the CDR3 is TGCGCCAGCAGTTACATGAACAGATTCACAGATACGCAGTATTTT. Translation: CASSYMNRFTDTQYF. The whole variable domain, remainder taken from reference TRBV5-1 and TRBJ2-3, is KAGVTQTPRYLIKTRGQQVTLSCSPISGHRSVSWYQQTPGQGLQFLFEYFSETQRNKGNFPGRFSGRQFSNSRSEMNVSTLELGDSALYLCASSYMNRFTDTQYFGPGTRLTVL.

This clonotype was observed at least ten times. This rearrangement joins TRBV20-1 to TRBJ1-4; 8 bases map to TRBD1. This CDR3 is 15 amino acids long. The germline CDR1 and CDR2 sequences are DFQATT and SNEGSKA (reference sequence). The ends lost 0 bases at V and 8 bases at J; junction bases unmatched: 8. The CDR3 nucleotides read TGCAGTGCTAGAGATACAACAGGGGGGCTGGAAAAACTGTTTTTT. Its protein product is CSARDTTGGLEKLFF.

This clonotype was recorded many times. In DNA, the CDR3 is TGTGCCAGCAGTTCCCGCCGGGACAGGAGCAATCAGCCCCAGCATTTT. Translated: CASSSRRDRSNQPQHF. The chain recombines TRBV28 with TRBJ1-5; 8 bases are shared with TRBD1. V shed 4 bases, J shed 1 base, and the junction held 6 bases outside the gene matches. The CDR3 is made up of 16 amino acids. Germline V gene lookup returns CDR1 MDHEN and CDR2 SYDVKM. The full variable domain, rest sourced from reference TRBV28 and TRBJ1-5, is DVKVTQSSRYLVKRTGEKVFLECVQDMDHENMFWYRQDPGLGLRLIYFSYDVKMKEKGDIPEGYSVSREKKERFSLILESASTNQTSMYLCASSSRRDRSNQPQHFGDGTRLSIL.

The chain recombines TRBV29-1 with TRBJ2-1; 7 bases match TRBD2. The CDR3 runs to 13 residues. With 6 bases clipped from V and 2 bases from J, the junction kept 4 bases outside the gene matches. Germline lookup yields CDR1 SQVTM and CDR2 ANQGSEA. The CDR3 coding sequence is TGCAGCGTGTCCGGGACTACCTACAATGAGCAGTTCTTC. The encoded protein is CSVSGTTYNEQFF.

As concerns this clonotype: This may be a read error, as it is one base from a much larger clone. The rearrangement links TRBV7-2 to TRBJ2-4; 7 bases map to TRBD1. The trim removed 3 bases at V and 5 bases at J, leaving 4 bases unmatched. CDR1 and CDR2 (germline): SGHTA, FQGNSA. This CDR3 is 14 amino acids long. The CDR3 is CASSFTGDENIQYF. The CDR3 nucleotides are TGTGCCAGCAGCTTCACAGGGGACGAAAACATTCAGTACTTC. Full variable domain (remainder filled in from reference TRBV7-2 and TRBJ2-4): GAGVSQSPSNKVTEKGKDVELRCDPISGHTALYWYRQSLGQGLEFLIYFQGNSAPDKSGLPSDRFSAERTGGSVSTLTIQRTQQEDSAVYLCASSFTGDENIQYFGAGTRLSVL.

This clonotype was seen many times. The CDR3 loop reads CASSLVTANYNEQFF. The CDR3, as DNA: TGTGCCAGCAGCTTAGTCACAGCGAACTACAATGAGCAGTTCTTC. This chain connects TRBV7-3 to TRBJ2-1; no clear D gene. Germline CDR1 is SGHTA and CDR2 is FQGTGA. This CDR3 comprises 15 residues. Trimming shortened V by 2 bases and J by 3 bases, and 11 bases separated the two germline ends.

Worth noting for this clonotype: This may stem from a read error, because a much larger clone lies one nucleotide away. Here the CDR3 DNA reads TGTGCCAGCCGCTCTACCGGGACAGCAGCTTTCTTT. Encoded protein: CASRSTGTAAFF. This chain uses TRBV7-2 with TRBJ1-1; TRBD1 matches 7 bases. The length of the CDR3 is 12 residues. The trim removed 8 bases at V and 10 bases at J, leaving 10 bases unmatched. Germline values: CDR1 SGHTA, CDR2 FQGNSA. Combining the CDR3 with reference TRBV7-2 and TRBJ1-1 gives the whole variable domain GAGVSQSPSNKVTEKGKDVELRCDPISGHTALYWYRQSLGQGLEFLIYFQGNSAPDKSGLPSDRFSAERTGGSVSTLTIQRTQQEDSAVYLCASRSTGTAAFFGQGTRLTVV.

About this clonotype itself: Given a much more abundant clone one base away, this may be a read error. The rearrangement uses TRBV7-2 and TRBJ1-5; D is undetermined. Looked up from germline, CDR1 is SGHTA and CDR2 is FQGNSA. The CDR3 runs 16 residues. Written as DNA, the CDR3 is TGTGCCAGCCGCTTATTTAGTCTGGCTGGCAATCAGCCCCAGCATTTT. It yields the protein CASRLFSLAGNQPQHF.

This clonotype showed up many times. The gene calls are TRBV10-3 and TRBJ1-1; the match to TRBD1 covers 7 bases. The germline gives CDR1 ENHRY, CDR2 SYGVKD. The CDR3 contains 13 residues. V was clipped by 5 bases and J by 4 bases; unmatched bases: 4. As DNA, the CDR3 is TGTGCCATCAGTCCGACAGGGTCCACTGAAGCTTTCTTT. Translated, it gives CAISPTGSTEAFF.

This clonotype has at least ten counts. The genes are TRBV7-9 and TRBJ2-1, with 7 bases matching TRBD2. V dropped 11 bases and J dropped 5; count of bases not matched to a gene: 15. CDR1 is SEHNR and CDR2 is FQNEAQ in the germline V gene (reference sequence). The CDR3 covers 15 residues. This CDR3 reads CAVGGRETANNEQFF. The CDR3 coding sequence is TGTGCCGTGGGAGGGAGGGAGACTGCGAACAATGAGCAGTTCTTC.

This clonotype was recorded at least ten times. The genes are TRBV7-6 and TRBJ1-5; possibly TRBD1 for D (5 bases). V lost 5 bases, J lost 7 bases, and 15 bases lay in between. Germline V gene data show CDR1 as SGHVS and CDR2 as FNYEAQ. There are 14 residues in the CDR3. CDR3 coding DNA: TGTGCCAGCAGCCAGACCCAGGGTGGCCAGCCCCAGCATTTT. It is translated as CASSQTQGGQPQHF.

The chain couples TRBV6-1 to TRBJ2-7, with D uncertain. The CDR3 runs 15 residues. V shed 2 bases and J shed 0 bases, with 11 bases lying between them. CDR1 and CDR2 from the germline V gene are MNHNS and SASEGT. The CDR3 DNA reads TGTGCCAGCAGTGAATCGCTGGTTAGCTCCTACGAGCAGTACTTC. It yields the protein CASSESLVSSYEQYF.

Many counts were recorded for this clonotype. The V gene is TRBV27, the J gene TRBJ1-2; no clear D. CDR1 and CDR2 (germline): MNHEY, SMNVEV (reference sequence). Trimming removed 1 base at V and 0 bases at J, with 9 bases between. The CDR3 runs to 15 residues. The CDR3 sequence is CASSLFGSANYGYTF. The DNA for the CDR3 is TGTGCCAGCAGTTTATTTGGTAGCGCTAACTATGGCTACACCTTC.

This clonotype was counted many times. This rearrangement joins TRBV7-2 to TRBJ1-1; TRBD1 agrees at 7 bases. The V gene end was trimmed by 5 bases and the J gene end by 0 bases; junction bases not matched to a gene: 9. The germline V gene has CDR1 SGHTA and CDR2 FQGNSA. The CDR3 contains 16 residues. This CDR3 is CASSRGGTAMNTEAFF. The CDR3 nucleotides are TGTGCCAGCAGCCGAGGGGGGACAGCCATGAACACTGAAGCTTTCTTT.

This clonotype was seen a few times. In DNA, the CDR3 is TGCAGTGCCAGCGGGAGAGGGAGCACAGATACGCAGTATTTT. This translates into CSASGRGSTDTQYF. The chain links TRBV29-1 to TRBJ2-3, with 8 bases fitting TRBD2. This CDR3 spans 14 amino acids. The germline V gene has CDR1 SQVTM and CDR2 ANQGSEA.

This clonotype was seen once. The chain links TRBV5-4 to TRBJ2-7; 8 bases match TRBD2. V lost 4 bases, J lost 3 bases, and 6 bases stayed unmatched. Germline values: CDR1 SGHNT, CDR2 YYREEE (reference sequence). There are 14 residues in the CDR3. This CDR3 is CASSEARGGYEQYF. CDR3 bases: TGTGCCAGCAGCGAGGCCCGGGGGGGCTACGAGCAGTACTTC.

This clonotype was detected ten times or more. The rearrangement uses TRBV7-2 and TRBJ2-7; 9 bases fit TRBD2. The V segment lost 2 bases and the J segment 3 bases; nucleotides outside the gene matches: 8. The CDR3 contains 16 residues. Per the germline V gene, CDR1 is SGHTA and CDR2 is FQGNSA. Written as DNA, the CDR3 is TGTGCCAGCAGCTTAAATGCGGGAGGGCCAATCTACGAGCAGTACTTC. Encoded protein: CASSLNAGGPIYEQYF.

The chain combines TRBV7-2 with TRBJ2-5; no firm D call. Germline V CDR1 and CDR2: SGHTA, FQGNSA. Trimming took 7 bases from V and 5 from J, leaving 17 bases between them. The CDR3 runs 14 residues. CDR3 in DNA: TGTGCCAGCATACGCCCTGAGGCACGTGAGACCCAGTACTTC. Translated, it gives CASIRPEARETQYF.

This clonotype was observed a few times. The V gene is TRBV18, the J gene TRBJ1-1, with 12 bases lining up with TRBD1. Germline CDR1 reads KGHSH; CDR2 reads LQKENI. With 3 bases clipped from V and 4 bases from J, the junction kept 3 bases outside the gene matches. The CDR3 extends over 15 amino acids. The chain's CDR3 is CASSPRDRGPTEAFF. CDR3 bases: TGTGCCAGCTCACCTAGGGACAGGGGGCCCACTGAAGCTTTCTTT.

As concerns this clonotype: With a much larger clone just one base away, this may be a read error. This rearrangement joins TRBV19 to TRBJ2-7; D gene ambiguous. Per germline, CDR1 LNHDA and CDR2 SQIVND (reference sequence). The CDR3 totals 12 residues. V was clipped by 4 bases and J by 5 bases, with 9 bases between them. CDR3 amino acids: CASSRGSHEQYF. CDR3 DNA: TGTGCCAGTAGTAGGGGATCCCACGAGCAGTACTTC.

Ten or more counts support this clonotype. V and J are TRBV18 and TRBJ2-3; 7 bases map to TRBD2. The CDR3 loop spans 13 amino acids. Germline assignment: CDR1 KGHSH and CDR2 LQKENI. The junction had 5 bases not matched to a gene; V was cut back by 2 bases and J by 9 bases. The CDR3: CASSPSRAGTQYF. Here the CDR3 DNA reads TGTGCCAGCTCACCAAGTAGAGCGGGAACGCAGTATTTT. Drawing the rest from reference TRBV18 and TRBJ2-3, the complete variable domain is NAGVMQNPRHLVRRRGQEARLRCSPMKGHSHVYWYRQLPEEGLKFMVYLQKENIIDESGMPKERFSAEFPKEGPSILRIQQVVRGDSAAYFCASSPSRAGTQYFGPGTRLTVL.

This clonotype has at least ten counts. This chain uses TRBV4-1 with TRBJ2-3; TRBD2 matches 8 bases. Per germline, CDR1 MGHRA and CDR2 YSYEKL. This CDR3 has 18 residues. V lost 1 base, J lost 6 bases, and 15 bases stayed unmatched. CDR3 sequence: CASSQGFSTSGRSDTQYF. The CDR3 coding sequence is TGCGCCAGCAGCCAAGGATTTTCTACTAGCGGCAGATCCGATACGCAGTATTTT.

This clonotype was counted many times. The chain combines TRBV19 with TRBJ1-2; a weak D match, TRBD1 (6 bases). Per the germline V gene, CDR1 is LNHDA and CDR2 is SQIVND (reference sequence). The CDR3 length is 17 residues. The V gene lost 2 bases and the J gene lost 7 bases, with 23 bases spanning the gap. The CDR3, as DNA: TGTGCCAGTAGTATACCCTCCGGACGAAGGGGGGGCCGTGGCTACACCTTC. Residues: CASSIPSGRRGGRGYTF.